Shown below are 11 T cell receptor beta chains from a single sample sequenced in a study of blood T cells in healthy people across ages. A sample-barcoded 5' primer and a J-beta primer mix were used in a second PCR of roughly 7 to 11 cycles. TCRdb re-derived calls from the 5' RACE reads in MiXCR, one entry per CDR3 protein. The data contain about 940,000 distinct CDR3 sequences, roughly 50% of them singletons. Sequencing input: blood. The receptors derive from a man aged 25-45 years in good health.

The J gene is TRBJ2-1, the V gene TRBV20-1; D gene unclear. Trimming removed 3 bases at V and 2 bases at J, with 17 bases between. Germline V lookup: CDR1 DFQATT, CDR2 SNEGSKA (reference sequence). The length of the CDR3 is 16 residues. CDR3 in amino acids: CSASADSGVAYNEQFF. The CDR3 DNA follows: TGCAGTGCTAGCGCGGATTCGGGTGTAGCCTACAATGAGCAGTTCTTC.

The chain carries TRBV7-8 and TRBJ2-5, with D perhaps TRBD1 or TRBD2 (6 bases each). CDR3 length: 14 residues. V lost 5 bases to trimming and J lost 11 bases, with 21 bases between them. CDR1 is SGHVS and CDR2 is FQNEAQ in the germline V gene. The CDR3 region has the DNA TGTGCCAGCAGCATGGGACTTTCCAGGGGTGAGCAGTACTTC. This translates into CASSMGLSRGEQYF.

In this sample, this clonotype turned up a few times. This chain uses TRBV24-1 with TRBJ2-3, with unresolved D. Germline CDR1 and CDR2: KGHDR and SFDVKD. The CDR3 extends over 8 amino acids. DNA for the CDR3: TGTAGCACAGATACGCAGTATTTT. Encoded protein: CSTDTQYF.

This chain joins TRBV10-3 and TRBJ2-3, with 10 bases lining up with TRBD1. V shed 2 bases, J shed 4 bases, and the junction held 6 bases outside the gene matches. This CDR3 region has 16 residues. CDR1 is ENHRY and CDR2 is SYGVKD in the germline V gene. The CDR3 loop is CAISETPGTGADTQYF. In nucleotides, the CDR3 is TGTGCCATCAGTGAGACCCCCGGGACAGGGGCAGATACGCAGTATTTT.

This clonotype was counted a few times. Written as DNA, the CDR3 is TGTGCCAGCAGTGATACGGAGAACACTGAAGCTTTCTTT. Its translation: CASSDTENTEAFF. J is TRBJ1-1 and V is TRBV6-2 or TRBV6-3, with unresolved D. The CDR3 is 13 amino acids. Germline V gene data show CDR1 as MNHEY and CDR2 as SVGEGT. Trimming removed 5 bases from V and 1 base from J, with 8 bases in between.

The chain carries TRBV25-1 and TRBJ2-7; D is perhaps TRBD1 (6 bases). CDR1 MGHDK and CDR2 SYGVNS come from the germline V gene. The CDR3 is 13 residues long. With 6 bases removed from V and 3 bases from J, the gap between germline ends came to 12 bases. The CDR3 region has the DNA TGTGCCAGCAGCTGGGGGCAGTTCTACGAGCAGTACTTC. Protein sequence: CASSWGQFYEQYF.

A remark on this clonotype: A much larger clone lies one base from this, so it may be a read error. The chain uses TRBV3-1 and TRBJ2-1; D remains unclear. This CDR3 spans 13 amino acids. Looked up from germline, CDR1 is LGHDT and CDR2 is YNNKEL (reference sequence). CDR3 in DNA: TGTCCCAGCAGCCCCAGACGGTACAATGAGCAGTTCTTC. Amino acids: CPSSPRRYNEQFF.

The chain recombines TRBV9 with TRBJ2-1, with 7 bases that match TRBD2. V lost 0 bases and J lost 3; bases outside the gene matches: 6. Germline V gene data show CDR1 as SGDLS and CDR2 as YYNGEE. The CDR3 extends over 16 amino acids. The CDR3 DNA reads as TGTGCCAGCAGCGTAGGTGGGGGGGGTGTCTACAATGAGCAGTTCTTC. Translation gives CASSVGGGGVYNEQFF.

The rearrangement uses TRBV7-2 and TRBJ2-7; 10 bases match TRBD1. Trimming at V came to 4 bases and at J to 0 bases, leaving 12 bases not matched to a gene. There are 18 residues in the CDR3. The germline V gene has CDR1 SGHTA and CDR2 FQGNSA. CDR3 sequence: CASSYKSGTGVDSYEQYF. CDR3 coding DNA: TGTGCCAGCAGCTATAAGTCTGGGACAGGGGTCGACTCCTACGAGCAGTACTTC.

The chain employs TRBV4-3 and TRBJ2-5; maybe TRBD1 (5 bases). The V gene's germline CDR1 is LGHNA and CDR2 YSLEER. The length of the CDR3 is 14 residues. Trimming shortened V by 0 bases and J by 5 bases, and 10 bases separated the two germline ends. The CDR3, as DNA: TGCGCCAGCAGCCAAGATTGGGGCGCGGAGACCCAGTACTTC. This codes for CASSQDWGAETQYF.

Here the CDR3 DNA reads TGTGCCAGCAGCAAAGCGGACAGGGGGCAAGCCGAGCAGTACTTC. It translates to CASSKADRGQAEQYF. This chain uses TRBV21-1 with TRBJ2-7; TRBD1 reflects the table's D call only, with no check against the DNA. TRBV21-1 is designated a pseudogene. The CDR3 totals 15 residues.